One sample yielded the 27 T cell receptor beta chains listed below, sequenced in a study of T cells in Graves' hyperthyroidism and ophthalmopathy. Amplification targeted TCR beta CDR3 regions from RNA transcripts. The HTBI set primed first-round TCR CDR3 RT-PCR. Each CDR3 protein gets one entry after TCRdb re-called the multiplex PCR reads with MiXCR. The profile shows about 360,000 distinct CDR3 sequences, 19% of them singletons. Material: blood. These receptors were collected from a woman aged 18 to 35 with Graves' hyperthyroidism.

This clonotype was counted many times. The chain joins TRBV6-1 to TRBJ2-7; TRBD1 aligns across 7 bases. The germline V gene encodes CDR1 MNHNS and CDR2 SASEGT. The junction had 4 bases not matched to a gene; V was cut back by 3 bases and J by 2 bases. The CDR3 has 14 amino acids. CDR3 sequence (DNA): TGTGCCAGCAGTGACCCTGACAGGGCCTACGAGCAGTACTTC. Residues: CASSDPDRAYEQYF.

This clonotype has ten or more counts. The rearrangement joins TRBV12-3 or TRBV12-4 to TRBJ2-7; 9 bases map to TRBD1. The CDR3 runs to 15 residues. The V and J ends lost 6 bases and 2 bases, in that order; junction bases with no gene match: 8. CDR3 DNA sequence: TGTGCCAGCAGGTCCGACAGGGGGACAACCTACGAGCAGTACTTC. Its translation is CASRSDRGTTYEQYF.

This clonotype was picked up many times. As DNA, the CDR3 is TGTGCCAGCAGAAAAAGGGAAGCAATTAACTATGGCTACACCTTC. It codes for CASRKREAINYGYTF. The chain employs TRBV12-3 or TRBV12-4 and TRBJ1-2; D uncertain. Trimming removed 6 bases from V and 1 base from J, with 15 bases in between. The CDR3 runs 15 residues.

The J gene is TRBJ1-6, the V gene TRBV19; D perhaps matches TRBD1 (6 bases). This CDR3 is 11 amino acids long. The germline gives CDR1 LNHDA, CDR2 SQIVND (reference sequence). DNA of the CDR3: TGTCACCAGGGGATTTATTCACCCCTCCACTTT. It specifies CHQGIYSPLHF.

This clonotype was detected many times. The chain has TRBV15 and TRBJ2-7; possibly TRBD1 for D (5 bases). Germline V gives CDR1 LNHNV, CDR2 YYDKDF (reference sequence). The germline V and J ends were trimmed by 3 bases and 3 bases, with 9 bases remaining between them. This CDR3 has 13 amino acids. The DNA for the CDR3 is TGTGCCACCAGCAGCCGCAGGGTCTACGAGCAGTACTTC. It yields the protein CATSSRRVYEQYF.

This sequence joins TRBV12-3 or TRBV12-4 and TRBJ1-4, with D perhaps matching TRBD1 (6 bases). The germline V and J ends were trimmed by 6 bases and 8 bases, with 19 bases remaining between them. The CDR3 consists of 15 residues. CDR3 region: CASSITGYGKEKLFF. In DNA, the CDR3 is TGTGCCAGCAGCATAACAGGGTATGGAAAAGAAAAACTGTTTTTT.

This clonotype was recorded at least ten times. The chain couples TRBV14 to TRBJ1-5; D might be TRBD1 (5 bases). V was pared by 2 bases and J by 5 bases, with 13 bases between. Per germline, CDR1 SGHDN and CDR2 FVKESK. This CDR3 has 15 residues. The CDR3 DNA sequence: TGTGCCAGCAGCCAACTGGGCAGGGATGATCAGCCCCAGCATTTT. This translates into CASSQLGRDDQPQHF.

This clonotype has a count of ten or more. The chain combines TRBV15 with TRBJ1-2, with TRBD1 matching over 7 bases. CDR3 length equals 14 residues. After removal of 9 bases from V and 2 bases from J, the junction contained 9 bases not matched to a gene. Germline CDR1 LNHNV, CDR2 YYDKDF (reference sequence). The CDR3 region has the DNA TGTGCCACGGAGGACAGGAGGCTGAACTATGGCTACACCTTC. Its translation is CATEDRRLNYGYTF.

Ten or more counts support this clonotype. V gene TRBV2 combines with J gene TRBJ1-1, with D hard to call. Per the germline V gene, CDR1 is SNHLY and CDR2 is FYNNEI. V was pared by 3 bases and J by 6 bases, with 11 bases between. The CDR3 length is 13 residues. The CDR3 is CASSDFGLSEAFF. The CDR3 DNA is TGTGCCAGCAGTGACTTTGGGCTCTCTGAAGCTTTCTTT.

This clonotype appeared once. The germline gene is not matched at one end of the junction; a read error may be the cause. V and J are TRBV6-1 and TRBJ1-1, with D unresolved. Germline CDR1 MNHNS, CDR2 SASEGT. The CDR3 runs to 13 residues. CDR3 in amino acids: CASSALLKTEAFF. CDR3 nucleotides: TGTGCCAGCAGTGCCCTGCTGAAGACTGAAGCTTTCTTT.

A note on this clonotype: Likely a read error: the CDR3 ends without its conserved phenylalanine or tryptophan. The DNA is left out, because the CDR3 cannot be placed on it with certainty; the CDR3 is given as TCRdb lists it. CDR3 loop: CASNPTADVDI. The V and J genes are TRBV6-1 and TRBJ1-2. The CDR3 extends over 11 residues, inclusive of both ends. Germline V gene lookup returns CDR1 MNHNS and CDR2 SASEGT.

This clonotype was picked up many times. One end of the junction fails to match germline, which may point to a read error. The chain recombines TRBV28 with TRBJ1-1; D is unclear. Germline V gene data show CDR1 as MDHEN and CDR2 as SYDVKM. This CDR3 is 15 amino acids long. The CDR3 region has the DNA TGTGCCAGCAGTTTATCTGACACCTTGAATACTGAAGCTTTCTTT. As protein: CASSLSDTLNTEAFF. Full variable domain (remainder filled in from reference TRBV28 and TRBJ1-1): DVKVTQSSRYLVKRTGEKVFLECVQDMDHENMFWYRQDPGLGLRLIYFSYDVKMKEKGDIPEGYSVSREKKERFSLILESASTNQTSMYLCASSLSDTLNTEAFFGQGTRLTVV.

The chain has TRBV6-4 and TRBJ2-2; maybe TRBD2 (5 bases). Per germline, CDR1 MRHNA and CDR2 SNTAGT. The length of the CDR3 is 15 residues. Trimming removed 2 bases at V and 6 bases at J, with 13 bases between. The CDR3 coding sequence is TGTGCCAGCAGTGACCAACCTAGCTTTGCCGGGGAGCTGTTTTTT. Translation gives CASSDQPSFAGELFF.

This clonotype was seen at least ten times. The chain joins TRBV12-3 or TRBV12-4 to TRBJ2-7; 9 nucleotides align to TRBD1. Unmatched junction bases numbered 6, after V lost 6 bases and J lost 6 bases. The CDR3 runs 13 residues. Here the CDR3 reads CASRDRGWGEQYF. DNA for the CDR3: TGTGCCAGCAGGGACAGGGGATGGGGCGAGCAGTACTTC.

In its sample, this clonotype was seen many times. This chain links TRBV7-2 with TRBJ1-2; possible D gene TRBD1, 6 bases. The CDR3 runs 14 residues. Germline CDR1 reads SGHTA; CDR2 reads FQGNSA. The V and J ends lost 5 bases and 4 bases respectively, with 14 bases between them. The CDR3: CASSRWQGPYGYTF. The CDR3 DNA follows: TGTGCCAGCAGCCGGTGGCAGGGGCCCTATGGCTACACCTTC.

There are many counts of this clonotype. The chain carries TRBV28 and TRBJ1-1; D is ambiguous. The V gene lost 5 bases and the J gene lost 6 bases, with 10 bases spanning the gap. The V gene's germline CDR1 is MDHEN and CDR2 SYDVKM. The CDR3 extends over 12 amino acids. In DNA, the CDR3 is TGTGCCAGCAGTCCCATCGGGGCTGAAGCTTTCTTT. This encodes CASSPIGAEAFF.

V is TRBV29-1 and J is TRBJ1-1; 9 nucleotides line up with TRBD1. Germline CDR1 and CDR2: SQVTM and ANQGSEA. Trimming took 4 bases from V and 2 from J; bases not matched to a gene: 2. The CDR3 extends over 13 amino acids. The CDR3 loop reads CSVGTGVNTEAFF. The CDR3 region has the DNA TGCAGCGTTGGGACAGGGGTAAACACTGAAGCTTTCTTT. The variable domain in full, with the rest retrieved from reference TRBV29-1 and TRBJ1-1, is SAVISQKPSRDICQRGTSLTIQCQVDSQVTMMFWYRQQPGQSLTLIATANQGSEATYESGFVIDKFPISRPNLTFSTLTVSNMSPEDSSIYLCSVGTGVNTEAFFGQGTRLTVV.

This clonotype has ten or more counts. CDR3 coding DNA: TGTGCCAGCAGACCCCCGGGACAGGGGGTCCACGAGCAGTACTTC. Protein sequence: CASRPPGQGVHEQYF. The chain links TRBV12-3 or TRBV12-4 to TRBJ2-7; TRBD1 aligns across 11 bases. The length of the CDR3 is 15 residues. The J segment lost 5 bases and the V segment lost 6 bases, leaving 9 bases of the junction unmatched.

V is TRBV6-1 and J is TRBJ2-5; 7 bases map to TRBD2. The CDR3 totals 15 residues. J gave up 0 bases and V 8 bases, and 9 bases lay outside the gene matches. The germline V gene encodes CDR1 MNHNS and CDR2 SASEGT. DNA of the CDR3: TGTGCCAGCCTTTGGGGCGGGGGATACCAAGAGACCCAGTACTTC. Its translation is CASLWGGGYQETQYF.

This clonotype was detected only once. The V and J genes are TRBV19 and TRBJ1-2; perhaps TRBD1 as D (5 bases). There are 12 residues in the CDR3. The V gene's germline CDR1 is LNHDA and CDR2 SQIVND (reference sequence). V lost 6 bases to trimming and J lost 8 bases, with 13 bases between them. The CDR3 DNA follows: TGTGCCAGTAGCATCAGGGTTGGAGGCTACACCTTC. Amino acids: CASSIRVGGYTF.

This clonotype was seen a handful of times. V gene TRBV6-1 combines with J gene TRBJ1-5; D might be TRBD1 (5 bases). Germline V gene sequence: CDR1 MNHNS, CDR2 SASEGT. The CDR3 consists of 16 residues. V lost 6 bases to trimming and J lost 6 bases, with 21 bases between them. The CDR3 DNA is TGTGCCAGCAGCGCCACGGCTGGGCAGGGAAGTCAGCCCCAGCATTTT. This codes for CASSATAGQGSQPQHF.

This clonotype was detected ten times or more. The chain links TRBV27 to TRBJ1-1, with D maybe TRBD1 (6 bases). Deletions cut 7 bases from V and 0 bases from J, with 18 bases between. Germline loops: CDR1 MNHEY, CDR2 SMNVEV (reference sequence). The CDR3 sequence is 16 residues long. CDR3 region: CASTPSDRIMNTEAFF. The CDR3 region has the DNA TGTGCCAGCACACCCTCGGACAGAATTATGAACACTGAAGCTTTCTTT.

This clonotype was picked up a small number of times. CDR3 DNA sequence: TGTGCCAGCAGCCAATTTGGGGTGAACACTGAAGCTTTCTTT. Protein product: CASSQFGVNTEAFF. V gene TRBV3-1 combines with J gene TRBJ1-1; no firm D call. The germline V gene has CDR1 LGHDT and CDR2 YNNKEL (reference sequence). There are 14 residues in the CDR3. V shed 2 bases and J shed 0 bases, with 7 bases lying between them.

The sample holds many counts of this clonotype. This chain uses TRBV29-1 with TRBJ1-1, with D uncertain. Germline assignment: CDR1 SQVTM and CDR2 ANQGSEA. Trimming removed 4 bases at V and 7 bases at J, with 10 bases between. The CDR3 is made up of 11 amino acids. The CDR3 nucleotides are TGCAGCGTTGGGGAGGGCCTTGAAGCTTTCTTT. Protein product: CSVGEGLEAFF. The whole variable domain, remainder taken from reference TRBV29-1 and TRBJ1-1, is SAVISQKPSRDICQRGTSLTIQCQVDSQVTMMFWYRQQPGQSLTLIATANQGSEATYESGFVIDKFPISRPNLTFSTLTVSNMSPEDSSIYLCSVGEGLEAFFGQGTRLTVV.

This clonotype occurred many times. The chain uses TRBV24-1 and TRBJ2-5; 10 nucleotides align to TRBD1. The CDR3 is 13 residues long. With V trimmed by 4 bases and J by 5 bases, 0 bases remained unmatched. The germline CDR1 and CDR2 sequences are KGHDR and SFDVKD. The CDR3 here is CATSETGGETQYF. In DNA form, the CDR3 reads TGTGCCACCAGTGAGACAGGGGGCGAGACCCAGTACTTC.

V is TRBV5-1 and J is TRBJ2-7; TRBD1 is a possible D gene (5 bases). This CDR3 region has 15 residues. CDR1 SGHRS and CDR2 YFSETQ come from the germline V gene. Trimming cost V 1 base and J 5 bases, with 16 bases left between them. Here the CDR3 DNA reads TGCGCCAGCAGCTTGCTTGGCAGGGTCGGCGACGAGCAGTACTTC. As protein: CASSLLGRVGDEQYF.

This clonotype was found many times. The rearrangement uses TRBV13 and TRBJ1-1; D is unresolved. Trimming removed 2 bases at V and 5 bases at J, with 9 bases between. CDR1 is PRHDT, CDR2 FYEKMQ, per germline (reference sequence). The CDR3 extends over 13 amino acids. This chain's CDR3 is CASSLILGTEAFF. CDR3 bases: TGTGCCAGCAGCTTAATCCTTGGTACTGAAGCTTTCTTT.